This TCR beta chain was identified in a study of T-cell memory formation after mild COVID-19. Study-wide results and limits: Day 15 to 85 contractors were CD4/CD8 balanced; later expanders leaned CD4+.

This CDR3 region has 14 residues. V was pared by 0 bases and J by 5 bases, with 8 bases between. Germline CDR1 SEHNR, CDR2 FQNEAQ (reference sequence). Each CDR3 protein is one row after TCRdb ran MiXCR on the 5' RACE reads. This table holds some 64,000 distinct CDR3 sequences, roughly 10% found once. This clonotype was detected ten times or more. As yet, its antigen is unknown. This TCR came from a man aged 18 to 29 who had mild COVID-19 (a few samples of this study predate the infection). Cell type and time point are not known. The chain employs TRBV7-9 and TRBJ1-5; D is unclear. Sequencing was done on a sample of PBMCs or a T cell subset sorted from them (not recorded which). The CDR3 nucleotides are TGTGCCAGCAGCTTAGCTTCAGGATATCAGCCCCAGCATTTT. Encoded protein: CASSLASGYQPQHF.